One and the same sample provided the 6 T cell receptor beta chains below, sequenced in a study of early T cells in non-severe SARS-CoV-2 infection. Each CDR3 protein is one row after TCRdb ran MiXCR on the 5' RACE reads. This sample yields about 64,000 distinct CDR3 sequences, of which around 19% are seen a single time; under 9% belongs to the top ten. This sample comprised whole blood, obtained at baseline. The origin of the receptors is an adult who was a healthcare worker with PCR-confirmed SARS-CoV-2 infection or an uninfected control (not recorded which).

This clonotype was detected a few times. This chain links TRBV7-9 with TRBJ2-7; TRBD1 might be the D (6 bases). The V gene lost 1 base and the J gene lost 0 bases, with 10 bases spanning the gap. The CDR3 contains 15 residues. Germline-derived CDR1 and CDR2 are SEHNR and FQNEAQ (reference sequence). This chain's CDR3 is CASSLVQGSSYEQYF. DNA of the CDR3: TGTGCCAGCAGCTTAGTCCAGGGGAGCTCCTACGAGCAGTACTTC. The full variable domain, rest sourced from reference TRBV7-9 and TRBJ2-7, is DTGVSQNPRHKITKRGQNVTFRCDPISEHNRLYWYRQTLGQGPEFLTYFQNEAQLEKSRLLSDRFSAERPKGSFSTLEIQRTEQGDSAMYLCASSLVQGSSYEQYFGPGTRLTVT.

This clonotype was seen only a few times. This chain joins TRBV18 and TRBJ2-1; 8 nucleotides line up with TRBD1. V gave up 0 bases and J gave up 1 base; unmatched junction bases: 17. The CDR3 contains 21 residues. CDR1 and CDR2 from the germline V gene are KGHSH and LQKENI. CDR3 loop: CASSPPGLARGLEGSYNEQFF. Here the CDR3 DNA reads TGTGCCAGCTCACCACCGGGTTTGGCCAGGGGGCTTGAAGGGTCCTACAATGAGCAGTTCTTC.

This rearrangement joins TRBV5-1 to TRBJ1-2; the D gene is possibly TRBD1 (5 bases). This CDR3 is built from 16 residues. Germline-derived CDR1 and CDR2 are SGHRS and YFSETQ. V lost 0 bases and J lost 3, with 15 bases in between. The CDR3 bases are TGCGCCAGCAGCTTGGCCTTGACAGCCCGAGACTATGGCTACACCTTC. It translates to CASSLALTARDYGYTF.

The V and J genes are TRBV7-9 and TRBJ2-1; 10 bases match TRBD2. V shed 4 bases and J 9 bases; nucleotides not matched to a gene: 9. CDR3 length: 15 amino acids. Germline CDR1 and CDR2: SEHNR and FQNEAQ (reference sequence). For the CDR3, the DNA is TGTGCCAGCAGCTCTCTTAAGGGACTAGCGCTTGAGCAGTTCTTC. This translates into CASSSLKGLALEQFF.

This clonotype was observed a few times. The chain combines TRBV15 with TRBJ2-2, with TRBD1 matching over 8 bases. V trimming: 2 bases; J trimming: 3 bases; junction bases outside the gene matches: 5. This CDR3 is 16 amino acids long. The germline gives CDR1 LNHNV, CDR2 YYDKDF (reference sequence). The CDR3 DNA is TGTGCCACCAGCAGAAAGACAGGGGATCACACCGGGGAGCTGTTTTTT. Translating gives CATSRKTGDHTGELFF.

V usage is TRBV7-2 and J usage is TRBJ2-2; D possibly corresponds to TRBD2 (6 bases). The CDR3 is 17 amino acids. The germline V and J ends were trimmed by 5 bases and 4 bases, with 20 bases remaining between them. Germline CDR1 is SGHTA and CDR2 is FQGNSA. CDR3 nucleotide sequence: TGTGCCAGCAGCGCCCGGGGGTCAGGGATGGGCACCGGGGAGCTGTTTTTT. It yields the protein CASSARGSGMGTGELFF.